The clone carrying this T cell receptor beta chain was seen a handful of times. Its antigen is as yet unknown. The data belong to a study of T cells after yellow fever vaccination. Study-wide points: Researchers cautioned that FACS-sorted repertoires could harbor abundant clonotypes contaminating from the bulk population. Clones that expanded after primary vaccination mostly reappeared after the booster (roughly 96% CD4, about 89% CD8). It was the secondary response that reached its peak faster, day 5 versus 15, but it was weaker.

UMIs were added to TCR cDNA along with a universal primer site when it was made by 5'RACE template switching. TCRdb reanalysed the 5' RACE reads using MiXCR and keeps one entry per CDR3 protein. The data show more than 300,000 distinct CDR3 sequences, over 8.5% seen once. Germline assignment: CDR1 SNHLY and CDR2 FYNNEI. This CDR3 comprises 13 residues. The V end was cut by 7 bases, the J end by 8 bases, with 14 bases between. Here the sequenced sample was CD4+ T cells sorted from PBMCs, taken 45 days after the yellow fever booster vaccination. The V gene is TRBV2, the J gene TRBJ1-4; D is perhaps TRBD1 (5 bases). The source is a man between 18 and 35 years old who received the YFV17D yellow fever vaccine. CDR3 loop: CASTREGREKLFF. DNA for the CDR3: TGTGCCAGCACCAGAGAGGGGCGAGAAAAACTGTTTTTT.